This T cell receptor (beta chain) appears in the sequencing data of a study of technical replicates of blood from a handful of donors. Sequenced by immunoSEQ multiplex PCR; TCRdb stores in-frame clones only, minus some. The repertoire includes 70,000 or so clones, approximately 89% of them detected once, and about 4.5% sits in the top ten. V trimming: 2 bases; J trimming: 7 bases; junction bases outside the gene matches: 8. The V gene's germline CDR1 is SGHDT and CDR2 YYEEEE. The CDR3 spans 14 residues. Material: PBMCs. The clonotype was recovered from a human donor in good health. Some clones in this sample may be carry-over from other donors' samples. The chain has TRBV5-6 and TRBJ2-7; 8 bases line up with TRBD1. The CDR3 DNA reads as TGTGCCAGCAGCTTCTTTGGACAGGGATTGGAGCAGTACTTC. This codes for CASSFFGQGLEQYF.